The present T cell receptor (beta chain) was sequenced within a study of T-cell reconstitution after alpha-beta-depleted transplantation in children (dated by TCRdb to about 2016). As for the study more broadly: The study quantitatively tracked T-cell immune reconstitution after TCRalphabeta/CD19-depleted allogeneic hematopoietic cell transplantation in children using TCR repertoire profiling.

What the work shows at the level of the full study, not this receptor alone: In some patients, high TCRbeta diversity at day 60 was attributed to recipient T cells and intrathymic progenitors that had survived conditioning. The apparently early recovery of alphabetaT-cell counts about two months after transplant reportedly depended on only several hundred rapidly expanded clones that came from non-depleted graft cells. The frequencies of hyperexpanded clones fell over the following months, and after one year, T-cell counts and TCRbeta diversity were mostly attributed to newly produced T cells.

As for this clonotype: Its antigen has not been determined. Nothing much larger sits one base from this clone, and base qualities are not available.

The library came from PCR. For sequencing, an Illumina HiSeq 2500 was employed. TCR libraries were prepared with molecular barcoding, using unique molecular identifiers to normalize TCRbeta repertoire quantification. TCRdb ran its own pipeline on the public reads, namely fastp trimming at Q25 and MiXCR clone calling, and kept in-frame beta chains. Each entry merges the rows of one CDR3 protein and shows their most common DNA and genes. Across this sample there are hundreds of thousands of distinct CDR3 sequences, with 15% to 20% seen only once. Approximately 28% of the sample goes to the ten largest clones. Counted from cysteine to phenylalanine, this CDR3 has 17 amino acids. The CDR3 DNA has 51 bases and is translated from base 1. Per the germline V gene, MDHEN is the CDR1 and SYDVKM is the CDR2. Trimmed from V: 3 bases; trimmed from J: 3 bases; junction bases lacking a gene match: 12. Explained via the paper, the treatment or condition label denotes: allogeneic hematopoietic cell transplantation with graft depleted of TCRalphabeta T cells and CD19 B cells. TCRalphabeta/CD19-depleted allogeneic hematopoietic cell grafts were given to the transplant recipients, all of whom were children.

This TCR derives from a boy less than two years old who had a stem cell transplant for Wiskott-Aldrich syndrome, so the T cells may come from the graft donor. Specimen: PBMCs, mostly from graft donor cells, collected 360 days after TCRalphabeta/CD19-depleted stem cell transplant. The V gene is TRBV28 and the J gene is TRBJ2-5; 8 central nucleotides agree with TRBD2. The CDR3 region has the sequence CASSFFYRGGFEETQYF. The bases are TGTGCCAGCAGTTTCTTCTACCGGGGGGGATTTGAAGAGACCCAGTACTTC.